The 25 T cell receptor beta chains reported below all come from one sample, sequenced in a study of blood T cell repertoires in COVID-19. Assay: immunoSEQ multiplex PCR; the TCRdb copy retains only in-frame clones and omits some. The sample contains about 150,000 clones, roughly nine tenths of which appear only once. Material for sequencing was peripheral blood. Receptors originate from a man in his fifties with acute or convalescent COVID-19.

The rearrangement links TRBV21-1 to TRBJ1-2. TRBV21-1 has pseudogene status. This CDR3 contains 18 residues. For the CDR3, the DNA is TGTGCCAGCAGCAAATGCGGGAGGGGGAATGGGATTAACTATGGCTACACCTTC. This gives the protein CASSKCGRGNGINYGYTF.

The CDR3 reads CASSVALVETQYF. CDR3 coding DNA: TGTGCCAGCAGCGTAGCACTAGTAGAGACCCAGTACTTC. The chain has TRBV9 and TRBJ2-5; possibly TRBD2 for D (5 bases). The germline CDR1 and CDR2 sequences are SGDLS and YYNGEE. Trimming took off 0 bases at V and 4 bases at J, with 7 bases between the two ends. This CDR3 contains 13 residues.

V and J are TRBV4-2 and TRBJ1-2; 7 nucleotides line up with TRBD1. Trimming removed 1 base from V and 0 bases from J; junction bases left unmatched: 5. Germline V gene data show CDR1 as LGHNA and CDR2 as YNFKEQ. The CDR3 consists of 16 residues. The CDR3 DNA sequence: TGTGCCAGCAGCCAAGGTCAGGGGGTTGCTAACTATGGCTACACCTTC. Its protein product is CASSQGQGVANYGYTF.

The V gene is TRBV27, the J gene TRBJ1-2, with D perhaps matching TRBD1 (6 bases). Germline V gene data show CDR1 as MNHEY and CDR2 as SMNVEV (reference sequence). This CDR3 comprises 15 residues. Trimming pared 2 bases from V and 3 bases from J, leaving 13 bases between. DNA for the CDR3: TGTGCCAGCAGTTTAAGAAGGGGGGGAGACTATGGCTACACCTTC. Its translation: CASSLRRGGDYGYTF.

The chain has TRBV28 and TRBJ1-4; the match to TRBD1 covers 9 bases. V shed 6 bases, J shed 10 bases, and the junction held 6 bases outside the gene matches. Germline V gives CDR1 MDHEN, CDR2 SYDVKM. This CDR3 spans 13 amino acids. In DNA, the CDR3 is TGTGCCAGCAGCCCGGGACAGGGAGGAAAACTGTTTTTT. It specifies CASSPGQGGKLFF.

The chain has TRBV19 and TRBJ2-2; D remains unclear. The V gene lost 7 bases and the J gene lost 7 bases, with 13 bases spanning the gap. CDR1 and CDR2 from the germline V gene are LNHDA and SQIVND (reference sequence). CDR3 size: 13 residues. CDR3 amino acids: CASTRGPGGELFF. CDR3 DNA: TGTGCCAGTACCCGAGGCCCGGGCGGGGAGCTGTTTTTT.

The chain links TRBV14 to TRBJ2-7; D remains ambiguous. The CDR3 covers 13 residues. Trimming left V 0 bases short and J 10 bases short, with 13 bases between. Germline assignment: CDR1 SGHDN and CDR2 FVKESK. DNA for the CDR3: TGTGCCAGCAGCCAAGATTTTAACAGCCAACAGTACGTC. It is translated as CASSQDFNSQQYV.

The chain uses TRBV5-4 and TRBJ2-7, with D perhaps matching TRBD1 (6 bases). This CDR3 spans 15 amino acids. CDR1 and CDR2 from the germline V gene are SGHNT and YYREEE (reference sequence). V dropped 2 bases and J dropped 4 bases, with 16 bases sitting between them. This chain's CDR3 is CASSFQGSEVYEQYF. The CDR3 DNA follows: TGTGCCAGCAGCTTTCAGGGGAGCGAGGTATACGAGCAGTACTTC.

The chain combines TRBV10-1 with TRBJ2-1, with 13 bases aligning to TRBD2. V shed 2 bases and J 9 bases; nucleotides not matched to a gene: 4. The CDR3 spans 15 residues. CDR1 WNHNN and CDR2 SYGVQD come from the germline V gene (reference sequence). DNA of the CDR3: TGCGCCAGCAGTGAGGGACTAGCGGGAGCATCTGAGCAGTTCTTC. Translation: CASSEGLAGASEQFF.

This clone was recorded only once. The chain links TRBV7-9 to TRBJ1-1, with TRBD1 identical over 7 bases. The germline V gene has CDR1 SEHNR and CDR2 FQNEAQ (reference sequence). This CDR3 has 15 amino acids. The junction had 5 bases not matched to a gene; V was cut back by 1 base and J by 3 bases. CDR3 region: CASSLEGQRYTEAFF. The CDR3 DNA is TGTGCCAGCAGCTTAGAGGGACAGCGGTACACTGAAGCTTTCTTT.

This clone was seen just once. Here the CDR3 reads CASSRSGTYEQYV. DNA of the CDR3: TGTGCCAGCTCACGGTCAGGGACCTACGAGCAGTACGTC. J is TRBJ2-7 and V is TRBV18; the D gene is possibly TRBD1 (5 bases). The CDR3 is 13 residues long. The V and J ends lost 4 bases and 2 bases respectively, with 9 bases between them. Germline V gene data show CDR1 as KGHSH and CDR2 as LQKENI.

The V call is TRBV5-1, the J call TRBJ1-2, with D possibly TRBD1 on 5 matching bases. V was trimmed by 1 base and J by 0 bases, leaving 16 bases between them. This CDR3 comprises 17 residues. CDR1 is SGHRS and CDR2 is YFSETQ in the germline V gene. CDR3 in amino acids: CASSLSGGSLANYGYTF. CDR3 DNA: TGCGCCAGCAGCTTGTCGGGGGGTTCCTTAGCTAACTATGGCTACACCTTC.

This sequence joins TRBV4-1 and TRBJ1-6, with D maybe TRBD1 (6 bases). In germline, CDR1 is MGHRA, CDR2 YSYEKL. The CDR3 is made up of 16 amino acids. V shed 2 bases and J shed 7 bases, with 15 bases lying between them. The CDR3 DNA reads TGCGCCAGCAGCCAAATCCCCGGGGGGCGAAATTCACCCCTCCACTTT. Translating gives CASSQIPGGRNSPLHF.

The chain carries TRBV19 and TRBJ2-7; TRBD1 aligns across 10 bases. With 2 bases clipped from V and 0 bases from J, the junction kept 4 bases outside the gene matches. In germline, CDR1 is LNHDA, CDR2 SQIVND (reference sequence). The CDR3 contains 16 residues. CDR3 nucleotide sequence: TGTGCCAGTAGTATAAAGGACAGGGGGTTCTCCTACGAGCAGTACGTC. This encodes CASSIKDRGFSYEQYV.

The rearrangement joins TRBV5-4 to TRBJ2-2; the D is unclear. The germline gives CDR1 SGHNT, CDR2 YYREEE (reference sequence). This CDR3 comprises 14 residues. The germline V and J ends were trimmed by 1 base and 5 bases, with 9 bases remaining between them. This CDR3 reads CASSLRTETGELFF. CDR3 sequence (DNA): TGTGCCAGCAGCTTGAGAACAGAGACCGGGGAGCTGTTTTTT.

The V and J genes are TRBV27 and TRBJ1-2, with D maybe TRBD1 (6 bases). V lost 0 bases, J lost 4 bases, and 15 bases lay in between. The CDR3 extends over 16 amino acids. CDR1 and CDR2 from the germline V gene are MNHEY and SMNVEV (reference sequence). Here the CDR3 reads CASSLSGGGRGYGYTF. As DNA, the CDR3 is TGTGCCAGCAGTTTATCAGGGGGGGGGAGAGGCTATGGCTACACCTTC.

This chain connects TRBV7-8 to TRBJ1-2, with D possibly being TRBD1 (6 bases). Germline-derived CDR1 and CDR2 are SGHVS and FQNEAQ. CDR3 length: 15 amino acids. The V and J ends lost 5 bases and 1 base respectively, with 14 bases between them. CDR3 sequence reads: CASSNGQTNNYGYTF. The CDR3 DNA follows: TGTGCCAGCAGCAACGGACAGACCAATAACTATGGCTACACCTTC.

The chain couples TRBV3-1 (or the pseudogene TRBV3-2) to TRBJ2-1, with 8 bases fitting TRBD2. The CDR3 is 15 amino acids. The germline V gene encodes CDR1 LGHDT and CDR2 YNNKEL (reference sequence). V dropped 1 base and J dropped 7; count of bases not matched to a gene: 6. The CDR3 bases are TGTGCCAGCAGCCAAGTCGCGGGAGGCTGGAATGAGCAGTTCTTC. Translation: CASSQVAGGWNEQFF.

CDR3 residues: CASTPLARIGDTQYF. The CDR3 DNA reads TGTGCCTCGACCCCCCTAGCAAGAATAGGAGATACGCAGTATTTT. The genes are TRBV10-3 and TRBJ2-3; D is possibly TRBD2 (5 bases). V was trimmed by 11 bases and J by 5 bases, leaving 23 bases between them. Germline V lookup: CDR1 ENHRY, CDR2 SYGVKD. CDR3 size: 15 residues.

The chain has TRBV2 and TRBJ1-4; TRBD1 matches 10 bases. The CDR3 consists of 13 residues. J was trimmed by 8 bases and V by 6 bases; bases with no gene match: 3. From germline, CDR1 is SNHLY and CDR2 FYNNEI. The CDR3 protein is CASRGTGVEKLFF. CDR3 sequence (DNA): TGTGCCAGCAGGGGGACAGGGGTGGAAAAACTGTTTTTT.

This clone was detected a few times. V and J are TRBV18 and TRBJ2-7; 7 nucleotides line up with TRBD1. Germline assignment: CDR1 KGHSH and CDR2 LQKENI. Losses at the gene ends were 4 bases for V and 3 bases for J; bases not matched to a gene: 6. The CDR3 loop spans 14 amino acids. This CDR3 reads CASSRNGQDYEQYV. The CDR3 coding sequence is TGTGCCAGCTCACGAAACGGACAGGACTACGAGCAGTACGTC.

This clone was picked up one time. The chain uses TRBV7-9 and TRBJ2-5, with unresolved D. The CDR3 covers 13 residues. The germline V gene encodes CDR1 SEHNR and CDR2 FQNEAQ (reference sequence). Trimming removed 3 bases from V and 5 bases from J, with 10 bases in between. CDR3 residues: CASSFLNSETQYF. The DNA for the CDR3 is TGTGCCAGCAGCTTTTTGAACAGCGAGACCCAGTACTTC.

The J gene is TRBJ2-7, the V gene TRBV30; 11 nucleotides agree with TRBD2. CDR1 is GTSNPN and CDR2 is SVGIG in the germline V gene (reference sequence). The CDR3 has 15 amino acids. With 1 base clipped from V and 3 bases from J, the junction kept 5 bases outside the gene matches. CDR3 sequence (DNA): TGTGCCTGGAGTGGACTAGCGGGAAGTCTCTACGAGCAGTACTTC. The encoded protein is CAWSGLAGSLYEQYF.

The rearrangement links TRBV7-9 to TRBJ1-2, with unresolved D. Trimming cost V 5 bases and J 5 bases, with 9 bases left between them. The CDR3 loop spans 12 amino acids. Germline CDR1 SEHNR, CDR2 FQNEAQ (reference sequence). The CDR3 DNA reads TGTGCCAGCAGCATGGGAGAGTATGGCTACACCTTC. This translates into CASSMGEYGYTF.

This chain connects TRBV28 to TRBJ1-5, with D perhaps matching TRBD1 (5 bases). Trimming cost V 3 bases and J 0 bases, with 12 bases left between them. The CDR3 totals 16 residues. Germline values: CDR1 MDHEN, CDR2 SYDVKM. The CDR3 is CASSFREVLSNQPQHF. Written as DNA, the CDR3 is TGTGCCAGCAGTTTCAGGGAAGTTCTTAGCAATCAGCCCCAGCATTTT.